The rows below give T cell receptor beta chains drawn from one sample of a study of lymphopenia after photon versus proton radiotherapy. The protocol was immunoSEQ multiplex PCR, while the TCRdb copy is restricted to in-frame clones and leaves out a portion. The sample contains over 55,000 clones, 80% to 90% of which appear only once. The material sequenced was peripheral blood, taken from a patient treated with proton-based radiotherapy. The receptors derive from an elderly man with esophageal cancer. Each CDR3 is given with its conserved first and last residue. The D gene is left open where the match is weak. Clone size, where shown, is once, few, many, or a class for clones that have expanded.

clone_size	j_call	v_call	d_call	cdr3_nt	cdr3_aa
once	TRBJ2-1	TRBV4-2	TRBD2	TGTGCCAGCAGCCGTTCTAGCGGGGGGTTGGGAGAGCAGTTCTTC	CASSRSSGGLGEQFF
NA	TRBJ1-4	TRBV29-1	TRBD1	TGCAGCGTTTCAGGGGGGGATGGTGAAAAACTGTTTTTT	CSVSGGDGEKLFF
NA	TRBJ2-7	TRBV5-1	NA	TGCGCCAGCAGCTTGGGCCGGGGGCCAGGGGCACTTGACGAGCAGTACTTC	CASSLGRGPGALDEQYF
NA	TRBJ1-1	TRBV7-2	NA	TGTGCCAGCAGCCTACGTGTTCCGATGAACACTGAAGCTTTCTTT	CASSLRVPMNTEAFF
NA	TRBJ1-2	TRBV21-1	NA	TGTGCCAGCAGCGACAGGGAGGAGAATGGCTACACCTTC	CASSDREENGYTF
NA	TRBJ1-2	TRBV2	NA	TGTGCCAGCAGTAAGGGGCCCCTAGACTATGGCTACACCTTC	CASSKGPLDYGYTF
NA	TRBJ2-7	TRBV19	TRBD1	TGTGCCAGTAGTTCAACCGGGACAGTAAACGAGCAGTACTTC	CASSSTGTVNEQYF
once	TRBJ2-4	TRBV27	NA	TGTGCCAGCAGTGGGACGGGAAACATTCAGTACTTC	CASSGTGNIQYF
NA	TRBJ2-7	TRBV19	NA	TGTGCCAGTAGTACTCCTACAGAGGGATACGAGCAGTACTTC	CASSTPTEGYEQYF
NA	TRBJ2-5	TRBV2	NA	TGTGCCAGCAATGTAAATAGAGAGACCCAGTACTTC	CASNVNRETQYF
NA	TRBJ2-7	TRBV5-1	NA	TGCGCCAGCAGCTTTGTCAGCAGGGCCTACGAGCAGTACTTC	CASSFVSRAYEQYF
NA	TRBJ1-5	TRBV19	TRBD1	TGTGCCAGTACCCCGGGACAGAGCAATCAGCCCCAGCATTTT	CASTPGQSNQPQHF
NA	TRBJ2-7	TRBV6-1	TRBD2	TGTGCCAGCACCGTTACCCTAGCGGGAGCCTACGAGCAGTACTTC	CASTVTLAGAYEQYF
NA	TRBJ1-3	TRBV6-6	NA	TGTGCCAGCAGCTCGACAAACCCTGGAAACACCATATATTTT	CASSSTNPGNTIYF
few	TRBJ1-5	TRBV30	NA	TGTGCCTGGGGAGGGAACGGTCAGCCCCAGCATTTT	CAWGGNGQPQHF
NA	TRBJ1-5	TRBV7-9	NA	TGTGCCAGCAGCCGCCCTAATCAGCCCCAGCATTTT	CASSRPNQPQHF
NA	TRBJ2-2	TRBV4-2	TRBD2	TGTGCCAGCAGCCAGGCTAGCGGGGGGGCGGGCACCGGGGAGCTGTTTTTT	CASSQASGGAGTGELFF
NA	TRBJ2-2	TRBV6-4	TRBD1	TGTGCCAGCAGCCCCGGGACAGCCAACACCGGGGAGCTGTTTTTT	CASSPGTANTGELFF
NA	TRBJ1-3	TRBV30	NA	TGTGCCTGGACCGCCCCAGGACACCCCCGGGGGAACACCATATATTTT	CAWTAPGHPRGNTIYF
NA	TRBJ2-3	TRBV5-1	TRBD2	TGCGCCAGCAGCAGAGCGGGAGAAGCAGATACGCAGTATTTT	CASSRAGEADTQYF
NA	TRBJ2-5	TRBV7-9	TRBD1	TGTGCCAGCAGCTTAGGCGACAGGGTGGAAGAGACCCAGTACTTC	CASSLGDRVEETQYF
NA	TRBJ1-1	TRBV5-6	NA	TGTGCCAGCAGCCTACCCGGGGCGGGTCCTGACGAAGCTTTCTTT	CASSLPGAGPDEAFF
NA	TRBJ2-1	TRBV6-1	TRBD1	TGTGCCAGCAGTGAAAGAGTTACGGACAGGGTCACCTACAATGAGCAGTTCTTC	CASSERVTDRVTYNEQFF
NA	TRBJ2-1	TRBV10-3	NA	TGTGCCATCAGTGTCGCCCCCTCGGGAGACGGGAATGAGCAGTTCTTC	CAISVAPSGDGNEQFF
NA	TRBJ1-2	TRBV9	NA	TGTGCCAGCAGCGGTCCCGCACAGGGCGGGTATGGCTACACCTTC	CASSGPAQGGYGYTF
NA	TRBJ1-5	TRBV2	NA	TGTGCCAGCAGTGAGGGGGGAAGTCAGCCCCAGCATTTT	CASSEGGSQPQHF
NA	TRBJ2-4	TRBV2	NA	TGTGCCAGCAGGCCCAGGGGGGGGGACATTCAGTACTTC	CASRPRGGDIQYF
NA	TRBJ2-1	TRBV19	NA	TGTGCCAGTAGTTGGGGTGATGAGCAGTTCTTC	CASSWGDEQFF
few	TRBJ1-2	TRBV19	NA	TGTGCCAGTAGTATGCAGGGGAACTATGGCTACACCTTC	CASSMQGNYGYTF
NA	TRBJ1-1	TRBV7-7	NA	TGTGCCAGCAGCCCATTGGGCGCCACCATGGGTACTGAAGCTTTCTTT	CASSPLGATMGTEAFF
once	TRBJ2-7	TRBV11-2	NA	TGTGCCAGCAGCAAAAACAGGGTGGGCTACGAGCAGTACTTC	CASSKNRVGYEQYF
NA	TRBJ1-1	TRBV4-3	TRBD1	TGCGCCAGCAGCCAAGGCTCAGGGGGGTCTGGCACTGAAGCTTTCTTT	CASSQGSGGSGTEAFF
NA	TRBJ2-2	TRBV7-2	NA	TGTGCCAGCAGCTTAGTATCGTGGGACGGGGAGCTGTTTTTT	CASSLVSWDGELFF
NA	TRBJ2-3	TRBV5-1	NA	TGCGCCAGCAGCCCCACTATTGCTAGCACAGATACGCAGTATTTT	CASSPTIASTDTQYF
NA	TRBJ1-5	TRBV12-2	NA	TGTGCAAGTCGCTCCCGGGGACAGGGAGCGGGCAATCAGCCCCAGCATTTT	CASRSRGQGAGNQPQHF
NA	TRBJ1-5	TRBV9	TRBD1	TGTGCCAGCAGCAACACAGGGGGCGCTCAGCCCCAGCATTTT	CASSNTGGAQPQHF
few	TRBJ2-1	TRBV7-2	TRBD2	TGTGCCAGCAGCTTTTCGACTAGCGTGTACAATGAGCAGTTCTTC	CASSFSTSVYNEQFF
NA	TRBJ1-2	TRBV7-2	NA	TGTGCCAGCAGCCCGGACAAGAGCTATGGCTACACCTTC	CASSPDKSYGYTF
NA	TRBJ2-7	TRBV7-2	TRBD1	TGTGCCAGCAGCTTAGATTACGGACAGGGGATTTACGAGCAGTACTTC	CASSLDYGQGIYEQYF
NA	TRBJ1-5	TRBV11-2	NA	TGTGCCAGCAGCTTTGCGGACAATCAGCCCCAGCATTTT	CASSFADNQPQHF
NA	TRBJ1-5	TRBV5-1	NA	TGCGCCAGCAGCTTGGAGGGGCAGCCCCAGCATTTT	CASSLEGQPQHF
NA	TRBJ1-5	TRBV19	NA	TGTGCCGCGGGGAATCAGTCCCAGCATTTT	CAAGNQSQHF
NA	TRBJ2-1	TRBV19	NA	TGTGCCAGTAGTATAAGAGAGACACTCAATGAGCAGTTCTTC	CASSIRETLNEQFF
NA	TRBJ2-3	TRBV5-4	TRBD2	TGTGCCAGCAGCTTGGGGGCTAGCGGTTTCACAGATACGCAGTATTTT	CASSLGASGFTDTQYF
NA	TRBJ1-1	TRBV19	NA	TGTGCCAGTAGGAGAGCAGGGATTACTGAAGCTTTCTTT	CASRRAGITEAFF
NA	TRBJ1-1	TRBV5-1	TRBD1	TGCGCCAGCAGCTATCGGACAGGGGAAGGTACTGAAGCTTTCTTT	CASSYRTGEGTEAFF
NA	TRBJ2-3	TRBV9	TRBD2	TGTGCCAGCAGCGTAGGTACCGGGAGGGATACGCAGTATTTT	CASSVGTGRDTQYF
NA	TRBJ2-7	TRBV7-8	NA	TGTGCCAGCAGCTTAGGGGCGGGAATGGAGCAGTACTTC	CASSLGAGMEQYF
NA	TRBJ2-3	TRBV27	NA	TGTGCCAGCAGTTTATCGGGGTTGGGTTGGGCAGATACGCAGTATTTT	CASSLSGLGWADTQYF
once	TRBJ1-3	TRBV18	NA	TGTGCCAGCTCACCACCGGGGGGGAGAAACACCATATATTTT	CASSPPGGRNTIYF
NA	TRBJ2-2	TRBV11-1	NA	TGTGCCAGCAGCCGCCGGAGAACCAGGGACGGGGAGCTGTTTTTT	CASSRRRTRDGELFF
once	TRBJ2-7	TRBV4-1	TRBD2	TGCGCCAGCAGCCAGCCGGGACTACCATACGAGCAGTACTTC	CASSQPGLPYEQYF
NA	TRBJ1-3	TRBV11-1	NA	TGTGCCAGCAGCTTAGACCGATTCAGCTCTGGAAACACCATATATTTT	CASSLDRFSSGNTIYF
NA	TRBJ2-4	TRBV30	TRBD1	TGTGCCTGGGAACAGGGGGCCAACATTCAGTACTTC	CAWEQGANIQYF
NA	TRBJ2-3	TRBV6-5	TRBD1	TGTGCCAGCAGTTACCAACAGGGACAGGGCTACTATTTT	CASSYQQGQGYYF